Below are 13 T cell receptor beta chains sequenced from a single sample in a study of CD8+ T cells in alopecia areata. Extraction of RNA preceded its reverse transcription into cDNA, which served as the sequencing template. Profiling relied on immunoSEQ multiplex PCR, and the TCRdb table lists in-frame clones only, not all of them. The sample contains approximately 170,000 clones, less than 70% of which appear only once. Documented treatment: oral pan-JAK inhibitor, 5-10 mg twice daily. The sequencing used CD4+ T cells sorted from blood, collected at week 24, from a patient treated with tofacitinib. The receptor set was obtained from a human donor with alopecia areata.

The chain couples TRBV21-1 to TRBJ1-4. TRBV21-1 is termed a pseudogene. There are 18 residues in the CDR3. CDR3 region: CASSLTAVRWVTNEKLFF. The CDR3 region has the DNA TGTGCCAGCAGCCTTACGGCAGTAAGATGGGTCACTAATGAAAAACTGTTTTTT.

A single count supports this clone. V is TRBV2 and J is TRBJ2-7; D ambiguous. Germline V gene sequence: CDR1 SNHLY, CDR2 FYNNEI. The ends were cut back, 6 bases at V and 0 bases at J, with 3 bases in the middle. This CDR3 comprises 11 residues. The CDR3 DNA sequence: TGTGCCAGCAGGACCTCCTACGAGCAGTACTTC. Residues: CASRTSYEQYF.

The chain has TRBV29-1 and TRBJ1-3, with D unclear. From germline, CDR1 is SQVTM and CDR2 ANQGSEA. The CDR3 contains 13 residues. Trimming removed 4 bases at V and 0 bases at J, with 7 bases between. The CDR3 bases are TGCAGCGTTGGCCAGAGCTCTGGAAACACCATATATTTT. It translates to CSVGQSSGNTIYF.

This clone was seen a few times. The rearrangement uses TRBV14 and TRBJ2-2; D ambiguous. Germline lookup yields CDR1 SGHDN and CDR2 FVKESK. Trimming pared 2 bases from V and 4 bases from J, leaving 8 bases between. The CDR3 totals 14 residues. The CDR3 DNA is TGTGCCAGCAGCCAACTAGGAAGCACCGGGGAGCTGTTTTTT. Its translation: CASSQLGSTGELFF.

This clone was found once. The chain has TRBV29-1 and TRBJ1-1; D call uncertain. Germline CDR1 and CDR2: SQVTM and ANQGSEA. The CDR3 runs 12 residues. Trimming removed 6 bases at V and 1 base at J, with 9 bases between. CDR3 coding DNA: TGCAGCGTCACGAAGGGGAACACTGAAGCTTTCTTT. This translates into CSVTKGNTEAFF.

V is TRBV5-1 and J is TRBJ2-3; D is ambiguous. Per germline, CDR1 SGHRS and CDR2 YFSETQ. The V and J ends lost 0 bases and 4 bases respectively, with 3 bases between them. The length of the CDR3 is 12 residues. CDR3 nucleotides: TGCGCCAGCAGCTTGGGGGCAGATACGCAGTATTTT. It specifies CASSLGADTQYF. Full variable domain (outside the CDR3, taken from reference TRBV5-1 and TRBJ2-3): KAGVTQTPRYLIKTRGQQVTLSCSPISGHRSVSWYQQTPGQGLQFLFEYFSETQRNKGNFPGRFSGRQFSNSRSEMNVSTLELGDSALYLCASSLGADTQYFGPGTRLTVL.

CDR3 protein: CASSRSYNSPLHF. CDR3 nucleotides: TGTGCCAGCAGCCGCTCCTATAATTCACCCCTCCACTTT. V is TRBV2 and J is TRBJ1-6, with unresolved D. Per germline, CDR1 SNHLY and CDR2 FYNNEI. The CDR3 runs 13 residues. V lost 6 bases, J lost 0 bases, and 3 bases lay in between.

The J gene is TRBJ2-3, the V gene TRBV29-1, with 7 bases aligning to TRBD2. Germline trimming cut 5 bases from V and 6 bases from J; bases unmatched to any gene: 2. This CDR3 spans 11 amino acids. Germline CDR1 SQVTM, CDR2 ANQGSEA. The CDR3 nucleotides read TGCAGCGTTTGGGGGGGGGATACGCAGTATTTT. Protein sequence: CSVWGGDTQYF.

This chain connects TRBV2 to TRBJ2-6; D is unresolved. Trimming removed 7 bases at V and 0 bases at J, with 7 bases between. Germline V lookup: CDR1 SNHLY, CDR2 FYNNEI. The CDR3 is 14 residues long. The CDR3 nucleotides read TGTGCCAGCACGGTGGCCTCTGGGGCCAACGTCCTGACTTTC. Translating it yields CASTVASGANVLTF.

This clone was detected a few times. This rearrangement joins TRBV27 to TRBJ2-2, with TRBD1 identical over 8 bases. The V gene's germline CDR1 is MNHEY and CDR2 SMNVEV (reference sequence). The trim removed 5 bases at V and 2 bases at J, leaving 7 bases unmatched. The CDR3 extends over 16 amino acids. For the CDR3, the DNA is TGTGCCAGCAGTGTCCGACAGGGGAGAAACACCGGGGAGCTGTTTTTT. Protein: CASSVRQGRNTGELFF.

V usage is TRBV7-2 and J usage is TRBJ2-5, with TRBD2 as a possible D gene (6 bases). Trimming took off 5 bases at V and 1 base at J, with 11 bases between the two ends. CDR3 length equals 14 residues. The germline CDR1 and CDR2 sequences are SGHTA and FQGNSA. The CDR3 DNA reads TGTGCCAGCAGCCTGGGGGAGGTCCAAGAGACCCAGTACTTC. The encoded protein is CASSLGEVQETQYF.

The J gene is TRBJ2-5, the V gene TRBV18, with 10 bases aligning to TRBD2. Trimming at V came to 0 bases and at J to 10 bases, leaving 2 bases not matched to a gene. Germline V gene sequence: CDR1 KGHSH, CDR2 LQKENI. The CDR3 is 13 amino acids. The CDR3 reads CASSPPTSGDQYF. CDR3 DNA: TGTGCCAGCTCACCACCTACTAGCGGGGACCAGTACTTC.

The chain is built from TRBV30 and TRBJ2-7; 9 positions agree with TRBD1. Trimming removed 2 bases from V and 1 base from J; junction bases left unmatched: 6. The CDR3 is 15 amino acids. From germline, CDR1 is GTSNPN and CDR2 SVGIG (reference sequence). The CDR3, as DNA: TGTGCCTGGAGTTACCCAGGGACAGGGTCCTACGAGCAGTACTTC. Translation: CAWSYPGTGSYEQYF.